These 30 T cell receptor beta chains originate from one sample sequenced in a study of blood T cell repertoires in COVID-19. The data were produced by immunoSEQ multiplex PCR, yet TCRdb's version contains in-frame clones alone and is incomplete. Among 500,000 or so clones, around 90% were seen once, and the ten largest hold 0.7%. The sample comprised PBMCs or T cells enriched from blood (not recorded which). All receptors derive from a woman under 30 who had recovered from COVID-19.

V is TRBV7-3 and J is TRBJ2-2, with 11 bases fitting TRBD1. Germline V gives CDR1 SGHTA, CDR2 FQGTGA. The CDR3 has 17 residues. V lost 5 bases, J lost 3 bases, and 8 bases stayed unmatched. CDR3 residues: CASSADRGLPHTGELFF. In DNA form, the CDR3 reads TGTGCCAGCAGCGCGGACAGGGGGCTTCCACACACCGGGGAGCTGTTTTTT. The full variable domain, its missing parts supplied by reference TRBV7-3 and TRBJ2-2, is GAGVSQTPSNKVTEKGKYVELRCDPISGHTALYWYRQSLGQGPEFLIYFQGTGAADDSGLPNDRFFAVRPEGSVSTLKIQRTERGDSAVYLCASSADRGLPHTGELFFGEGSRLTVL.

The chain combines TRBV15 with TRBJ1-4, with a possible D match to TRBD1 (6 bases). V lost 5 bases to trimming and J lost 0 bases, with 10 bases between them. The CDR3 has 15 amino acids. Germline lookup yields CDR1 LNHNV and CDR2 YYDKDF (reference sequence). CDR3 DNA sequence: TGTGCCACCAGCCTAGGACAGCCAACTAATGAAAAACTGTTTTTT. This gives the protein CATSLGQPTNEKLFF.

The table lists this clone with a few counts. This chain uses TRBV25-1 with TRBJ1-1; the match to TRBD1 covers 7 bases. Germline CDR1 MGHDK, CDR2 SYGVNS. CDR3 length: 15 residues. J lost 1 base, V lost 1 base, and 3 bases had no gene match. In DNA, the CDR3 is TGTGCCAGCAGTGAATTGGGGGACAGGAACACTGAAGCTTTCTTT. It yields the protein CASSELGDRNTEAFF.

The V call is TRBV20-1, the J call TRBJ1-6, with TRBD1 matching over 7 bases. Germline CDR1 is DFQATT and CDR2 is SNEGSKA (reference sequence). J was trimmed by 7 bases and V by 3 bases; bases with no gene match: 3. The CDR3 totals 13 residues. The CDR3 DNA is TGCAGTGCTAGTCGGGACAGCAATTCACCCCTCCACTTT. This translates into CSASRDSNSPLHF.

The rearrangement links TRBV6-6 to TRBJ2-7; D remains ambiguous. CDR1 and CDR2 (germline): MNHNY, SVGAGI (reference sequence). The germline V and J ends were trimmed by 6 bases and 4 bases, with 7 bases remaining between them. CDR3 length: 11 amino acids. CDR3 amino acids: CASRARYEQYF. CDR3 bases: TGTGCCAGCAGGGCCAGATACGAGCAGTACTTC.

The chain couples TRBV18 to TRBJ1-4, with TRBD1 as a possible D gene (5 bases). The CDR3 totals 13 residues. CDR1 is KGHSH and CDR2 is LQKENI in the germline V gene. The V end was cut by 5 bases, the J end by 8 bases, with 12 bases between. As DNA, the CDR3 is TGTGCCAGCTCAGGCGGGGCCGACGAAAAACTGTTTTTT. Translation: CASSGGADEKLFF. The whole variable domain, filled in from reference TRBV18 and TRBJ1-4, reads NAGVMQNPRHLVRRRGQEARLRCSPMKGHSHVYWYRQLPEEGLKFMVYLQKENIIDESGMPKERFSAEFPKEGPSILRIQQVVRGDSAAYFCASSGGADEKLFFGSGTQLSVL.

The rearrangement links TRBV6-6 to TRBJ1-2; 10 positions agree with TRBD1. Germline CDR1 is MNHNY and CDR2 is SVGAGI (reference sequence). This CDR3 spans 17 amino acids. J gave up 5 bases and V 5 bases, and 14 bases lay outside the gene matches. Here the CDR3 DNA reads TGTGCCAGCAGTCATGGGACAGGGGAGGCAGTTAGGTATGGCTACACCTTC. This translates into CASSHGTGEAVRYGYTF.

The rearrangement uses TRBV5-1 and TRBJ2-1; 10 bases are shared with TRBD1. J lost 3 bases, V lost 0 bases, and 3 bases had no gene match. Germline V gene lookup returns CDR1 SGHRS and CDR2 YFSETQ. The CDR3 runs to 16 residues. The CDR3 DNA reads as TGCGCCAGCAGCTTGGCAGGACAGGGGGACTACAATGAGCAGTTCTTC. Amino acid sequence: CASSLAGQGDYNEQFF.

J is TRBJ1-1 and V is TRBV5-1; D gene uncertain. This CDR3 is built from 11 residues. CDR1 SGHRS and CDR2 YFSETQ come from the germline V gene. Trimming shortened V by 1 base and J by 5 bases, and 3 bases separated the two germline ends. The CDR3 region is CASSLTTEAFF. The CDR3 DNA follows: TGCGCCAGCAGCTTGACAACTGAAGCTTTCTTT.

The chain has TRBV4-1 and TRBJ1-1, with 9 bases matching TRBD1. This CDR3 is 15 amino acids long. After removal of 3 bases from V and 1 base from J, the junction contained 3 bases not matched to a gene. Germline V gene sequence: CDR1 MGHRA, CDR2 YSYEKL. CDR3 amino acids: CASSHGQGRNTEAFF. The CDR3 nucleotides read TGCGCCAGCAGCCACGGACAGGGGAGGAACACTGAAGCTTTCTTT.

The chain links TRBV10-1 to TRBJ1-5; D is unclear. Looked up from germline, CDR1 is WNHNN and CDR2 is SYGVQD (reference sequence). V lost 8 bases, J lost 8 bases, and 16 bases lay in between. This CDR3 has 13 amino acids. CDR3 region: CASVHLLFKPQHF. DNA of the CDR3: TGCGCCAGCGTTCATCTACTTTTTAAGCCCCAGCATTTT.

The V and J genes are TRBV10-1 and TRBJ2-4; 7 nucleotides line up with TRBD2. V dropped 4 bases and J dropped 5; count of bases not matched to a gene: 2. The CDR3 runs to 13 residues. The germline V gene has CDR1 WNHNN and CDR2 SYGVQD (reference sequence). The CDR3 spells CASSAGGENIQYF. CDR3 in DNA: TGCGCCAGCAGTGCTGGGGGGGAAAACATTCAGTACTTC.

There are a few counts of this clone. The chain uses TRBV7-2 and TRBJ1-2, with TRBD1 identical over 8 bases. There are 15 residues in the CDR3. J gave up 4 bases and V 6 bases, and 10 bases lay outside the gene matches. Germline CDR1 and CDR2: SGHTA and FQGNSA. The CDR3 nucleotides are TGTGCCAGCAGTCCAGTCACAGGGGGAAGCTATGGCTACACCTTC. Translating it yields CASSPVTGGSYGYTF.

The table lists this clone with a few counts. V usage is TRBV19 and J usage is TRBJ2-7; D might be TRBD2 (6 bases). Germline CDR1 is LNHDA and CDR2 is SQIVND (reference sequence). Deletions cut 7 bases from V and 2 bases from J, with 18 bases between. This CDR3 is built from 15 residues. The CDR3 DNA is TGTGCCAGTACAGGGCCAGCGGGTGAAGCCTACGAGCAGTACTTC. This translates into CASTGPAGEAYEQYF.

This clone has at least ten counts. The V gene is TRBV28, the J gene TRBJ1-1; 7 bases match TRBD1. Per the germline V gene, CDR1 is MDHEN and CDR2 is SYDVKM. The CDR3 totals 11 residues. The V gene end was trimmed by 5 bases and the J gene end by 11 bases; junction bases not matched to a gene: 5. CDR3 protein: CASSLTGDAFF. As DNA, the CDR3 is TGTGCCAGCAGTCTAACAGGGGACGCTTTCTTT. The full variable domain, in which reference TRBV28 and TRBJ1-1 provide the parts outside the CDR3, is DVKVTQSSRYLVKRTGEKVFLECVQDMDHENMFWYRQDPGLGLRLIYFSYDVKMKEKGDIPEGYSVSREKKERFSLILESASTNQTSMYLCASSLTGDAFFGQGTRLTVV.

The rearrangement joins TRBV27 to TRBJ2-4; D may be TRBD1 (5 bases). This CDR3 region has 13 residues. V was clipped by 6 bases and J by 3 bases, with 9 bases between them. Germline V gene data show CDR1 as MNHEY and CDR2 as SMNVEV (reference sequence). The CDR3 reads CASRQDDKNIQYF. The DNA for the CDR3 is TGTGCCAGCAGACAGGACGACAAAAACATTCAGTACTTC.

Concerning this clone itself: Other DNA sequences in this sample translate to the same CDR3. This chain uses TRBV5-1 with TRBJ2-2, with D maybe TRBD2 (5 bases). Germline V CDR1 and CDR2: SGHRS, YFSETQ. The CDR3 contains 14 residues. Trimming shortened V by 0 bases and J by 3 bases, and 6 bases separated the two germline ends. CDR3 nucleotides: TGCGCCAGCAGCTTGGACGGGGACACCGGGGAGCTGTTTTTT. Its protein is CASSLDGDTGELFF.

This chain connects TRBV16 to TRBJ1-3, with TRBD1 matching over 9 bases. Trimming at V came to 5 bases and at J to 4 bases, leaving 9 bases not matched to a gene. Germline-derived CDR1 and CDR2 are KGHSY and FQNENV. This CDR3 spans 16 amino acids. The CDR3 sequence: CASSSYWDRAGNTIYF. The CDR3 DNA sequence: TGTGCCAGCAGCTCCTATTGGGACAGGGCCGGAAACACCATATATTTT.

J is TRBJ1-1 and V is TRBV27; 7 nucleotides align to TRBD1. In germline, CDR1 is MNHEY, CDR2 SMNVEV (reference sequence). V dropped 3 bases and J dropped 8; count of bases not matched to a gene: 6. CDR3 length: 13 amino acids. CDR3: CASSFRQGVEAFF. The DNA for the CDR3 is TGTGCCAGCAGTTTCCGTCAGGGGGTCGAAGCTTTCTTT.

The chain carries TRBV11-2 and TRBJ2-6; no clear D gene. CDR3 size: 16 residues. CDR1 is SGHAT, CDR2 FQNNGV, per germline. Trimming removed 1 base at V and 0 bases at J, with 7 bases between. The CDR3 DNA follows: TGTGCCAGCAGCTTAGGGGCCCTCTCTGGGGCCAACGTCCTGACTTTC. This translates into CASSLGALSGANVLTF.

The V and J genes are TRBV7-9 and TRBJ2-7; D is unresolved. Germline V gene data show CDR1 as SEHNR and CDR2 as FQNEAQ (reference sequence). The CDR3 runs 14 residues. Trimming left V 4 bases short and J 7 bases short, with 17 bases between. The CDR3 reads CASSSSGTPGEQYF. DNA of the CDR3: TGTGCCAGCAGCTCTTCAGGAACCCCCGGAGAGCAGTACTTC.

V is TRBV24-1 and J is TRBJ2-3, with TRBD2 matching over 8 bases. Trimming cost V 7 bases and J 0 bases; bases outside gene matches: 2. This CDR3 contains 14 residues. The germline gives CDR1 KGHDR, CDR2 SFDVKD. The CDR3 loop reads CATSRGGSTDTQYF. The CDR3, as DNA: TGTGCCACCAGCCGGGGGGGTAGCACAGATACGCAGTATTTT.

The gene calls are TRBV6-5 and TRBJ1-1; D uncertain. Trimming left V 1 base short and J 0 bases short, with 3 bases between. The CDR3 is 13 amino acids. CDR1 is MNHEY, CDR2 SVGAGI, per germline. CDR3 sequence (DNA): TGTGCCAGCAGTTACTGGCTGAACACTGAAGCTTTCTTT. Its translation: CASSYWLNTEAFF.

The J gene is TRBJ2-5, the V gene TRBV5-4; D is possibly TRBD2 (6 bases). V was shortened by 3 bases and J by 2 bases, with 11 bases between the two germline ends. The V gene's germline CDR1 is SGHNT and CDR2 YYREEE (reference sequence). This CDR3 spans 14 amino acids. CDR3 loop: CASSWGTSQETQYF. The CDR3 DNA sequence: TGTGCCAGCAGCTGGGGGACTTCGCAAGAGACCCAGTACTTC. Filled out from reference TRBV5-4 and TRBJ2-5, the complete variable domain reads ETGVTQSPTHLIKTRGQQVTLRCSSQSGHNTVSWYQQALGQGPQFIFQYYREEENGRGNFPPRFSGLQFPNYSSELNVNALELDDSALYLCASSWGTSQETQYFGPGTRLLVL.

The chain uses TRBV2 and TRBJ1-4; 10 bases are a match to TRBD1. CDR1 and CDR2 from the germline V gene are SNHLY and FYNNEI. V gave up 8 bases and J gave up 4 bases; unmatched junction bases: 1. The CDR3 totals 13 residues. The CDR3 DNA sequence: TGTGCCAGCGGGGACAGGGGTAATGAAAAACTGTTTTTT. Protein sequence: CASGDRGNEKLFF.

In this sample, this clone turned up a few times. V gene TRBV12-3 or TRBV12-4 combines with J gene TRBJ1-6; maybe TRBD1 (5 bases). CDR3 length: 13 amino acids. V lost 6 bases and J lost 4, with 7 bases in between. DNA for the CDR3: TGTGCCAGCAGGACAGATTATAATTCACCCCTCCACTTT. It yields the protein CASRTDYNSPLHF.

The chain combines TRBV4-2 with TRBJ2-3; D ambiguous. Per germline, CDR1 LGHNA and CDR2 YNFKEQ. This CDR3 is 15 amino acids long. The V and J ends lost 0 bases and 0 bases respectively, with 7 bases between them. Written as DNA, the CDR3 is TGTGCCAGCAGCCAAGATCCTCGTAGCACAGATACGCAGTATTTT. It specifies CASSQDPRSTDTQYF.

The CDR3 DNA is TGTGCCAGCAGCCCCGAGGAATCTCTGGGAGGGGATACGCAGTATTTT. Its protein product is CASSPEESLGGDTQYF. The chain uses TRBV11-1 and TRBJ2-3; 7 bases match TRBD2. This CDR3 contains 16 residues. J was trimmed by 6 bases and V by 5 bases; bases with no gene match: 14. Germline assignment: CDR1 SGHAT and CDR2 FQDESV (reference sequence).

This chain links TRBV28 with TRBJ1-5, with D possibly being TRBD1 (6 bases). V was clipped by 6 bases and J by 4 bases, with 13 bases between them. CDR1 and CDR2 (germline): MDHEN, SYDVKM. The CDR3 covers 14 residues. The CDR3, as DNA: TGTGCCAGCAGGGAAAGGACAGTTAATCAGCCCCAGCATTTT. Its protein product is CASRERTVNQPQHF.

This rearrangement joins TRBV18 to TRBJ1-1; no clear D. The germline V gene encodes CDR1 KGHSH and CDR2 LQKENI. Trimming removed 2 bases at V and 7 bases at J, with 17 bases between. CDR3 length: 15 amino acids. CDR3 nucleotides: TGTGCCAGCTCACCAGACTCCCTATTAGGTATTGAAGCTTTCTTT. Its protein is CASSPDSLLGIEAFF.